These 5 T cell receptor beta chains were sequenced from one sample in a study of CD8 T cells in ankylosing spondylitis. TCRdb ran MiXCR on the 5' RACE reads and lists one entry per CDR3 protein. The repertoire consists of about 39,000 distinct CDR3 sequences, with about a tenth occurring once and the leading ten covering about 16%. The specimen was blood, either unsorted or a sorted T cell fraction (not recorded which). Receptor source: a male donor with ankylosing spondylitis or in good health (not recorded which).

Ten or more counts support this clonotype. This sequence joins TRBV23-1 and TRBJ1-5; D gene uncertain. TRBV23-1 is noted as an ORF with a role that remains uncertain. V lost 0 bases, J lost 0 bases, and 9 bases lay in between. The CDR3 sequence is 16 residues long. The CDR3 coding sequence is TGCGCCAGCAGTCAATCGAGTCTGAATAGCAATCAGCCCCAGCATTTT. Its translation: CASSQSSLNSNQPQHF.

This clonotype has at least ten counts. CDR3 coding DNA: TGCAGTGCTCCCAGGACTAGCGGGCTAGGAGTCGAGCAGTACTTC. Translating gives CSAPRTSGLGVEQYF. This rearrangement joins TRBV20-1 to TRBJ2-7; 11 nucleotides line up with TRBD2. CDR1 DFQATT and CDR2 SNEGSKA come from the germline V gene (reference sequence). V was clipped by 5 bases and J by 6 bases; unmatched bases: 12. The CDR3 runs to 15 residues.

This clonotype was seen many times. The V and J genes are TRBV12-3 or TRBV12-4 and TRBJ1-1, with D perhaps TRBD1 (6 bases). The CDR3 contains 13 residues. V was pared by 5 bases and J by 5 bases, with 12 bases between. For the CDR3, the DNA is TGTGCCAGCAGTCACAGGGTTGGGACTGAAGCTTTCTTT. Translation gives CASSHRVGTEAFF.

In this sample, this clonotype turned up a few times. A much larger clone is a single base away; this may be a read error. The CDR3 here is CASSQGGSTNTEAFF. DNA of the CDR3: TGTGCCAGCAGCCAGGGGGGGTCAACGAACACTGAAGCTTTCTTT. This rearrangement joins TRBV7-8 to TRBJ1-1, with 7 positions matching TRBD1. After removal of 5 bases from V and 1 base from J, the junction contained 7 bases not matched to a gene. This CDR3 region has 15 residues. Germline CDR1 SGHVS, CDR2 FQNEAQ. The full variable domain, with the rest looked up from reference TRBV7-8 and TRBJ1-1, is GAGVSQSPRYKVAKRGQDVALRCDPISGHVSLFWYQQALGQGPEFLTYFQNEAQLDKSGLPSDRFFAERPEGSVSTLKIQRTQQEDSAVYLCASSQGGSTNTEAFFGQGTRLTVV.

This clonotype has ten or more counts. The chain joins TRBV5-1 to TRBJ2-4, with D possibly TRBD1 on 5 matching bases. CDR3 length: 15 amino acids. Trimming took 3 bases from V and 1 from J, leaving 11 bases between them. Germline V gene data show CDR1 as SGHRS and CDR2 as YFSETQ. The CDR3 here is CASSSWGPAKNIQYF. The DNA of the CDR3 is TGCGCCAGCAGCTCCTGGGGCCCCGCCAAAAACATTCAGTACTTC.